One T cell receptor beta chain is described in this entry. Looked up from germline, CDR1 is GTSNPN and CDR2 is SVGIG (reference sequence). The germline V and J ends were trimmed by 4 bases and 6 bases, with 15 bases remaining between them. The CDR3 has 13 amino acids. This entry comes from a study of blood T cell repertoires in COVID-19. Study context: Acute and convalescent COVID-19 samples came from the United States, Italy and Spain. The analysed material was cDNA or gDNA that came from T cells, B-cell-depleted T cells, or PBMCs.

Authors' analysis steps: Nucleated cell counts were estimated from reference gene primer amplification. Clones were read by immunoSEQ multiplex PCR, and TCRdb kept only the in-frame ones, dropping some. That table furnishes V, J and clone size, whereas the DNA furnished D and trimming. The sample holds more than 130,000 clones, approximately 87% seen once. The chain joins TRBV30 to TRBJ1-2; D gene uncertain. Material for sequencing was peripheral blood. The TCR comes from a woman aged 40 to 50 with acute or convalescent COVID-19. The CDR3 spells CAWKRRDRHGYTF. CDR3 bases: TGTGCCTGGAAGAGGAGGGATCGGCATGGCTACACCTTC.